This T cell receptor beta chain was captured by sequencing in a study of CD8+CD57+ T cells in acquired aplastic anemia. Study in general: Mean yield of DNA from sorted CD4+ and CD8+ cells was about 3.2 ug.

Genomic DNA acted as the template from which TCR beta VDJ combination and CDR3 sequence profiling were carried out. Each CDR3 protein gets one entry after TCRdb re-called the reads with MiXCR. Altogether roughly 420,000 distinct CDR3 sequences are present, 65% to 80% being singletons, with the ten largest covering 4%. The TCR originated in a human donor in good health, serving as a control. Sequenced sample: sorted CD4+, CD8+, or CD8+CD57+ T cells (not recorded which) from PBMCs.

The CDR3 here is CASSLVSGTGGTPLHF. The CDR3 nucleotides read TGTGCCAGCAGCTTGGTTTCTGGGACAGGGGGAACACCCCTCCACTTT. The chain is built from TRBV5-5 and TRBJ1-6; 11 bases fit TRBD1. J lost 11 bases, V lost 0 bases, and 7 bases had no gene match. Germline V CDR1 and CDR2: SGHKS, YYEKEE (reference sequence). CDR3 length equals 16 residues.